The 20 T cell receptor beta chains below were found in one sample sequenced in a study of cytomegalovirus exposure and HLA in healthy donors. Libraries were prepared by immunoSEQ multiplex PCR; TCRdb keeps only in-frame clonotypes and omits some of them. The table shows about 150,000 clones, with 80% to 90% occurring only once. The sample was PBMCs. These TCRs come from a woman aged 18-29 years in good health and CMV-seropositive.

The genes are TRBV9 and TRBJ2-3; D call uncertain. CDR3 length: 15 residues. With 0 bases removed from V and 6 bases from J, the gap between germline ends came to 14 bases. Germline V lookup: CDR1 SGDLS, CDR2 YYNGEE. The CDR3 nucleotides read TGTGCCAGCAGCGTAGACAGCAGGTTTCCGGATACGCAGTATTTT. It specifies CASSVDSRFPDTQYF.

The chain joins TRBV4-1 to TRBJ1-5; D remains unclear. Germline loops: CDR1 MGHRA, CDR2 YSYEKL. The CDR3 contains 14 residues. V was clipped by 2 bases and J by 1 base, with 6 bases between them. CDR3 DNA: TGCGCCAGCAGCCAACATGTGAGCAATCAGCCCCAGCATTTT. Protein: CASSQHVSNQPQHF.

The chain carries TRBV13 and TRBJ2-7; 13 nucleotides line up with TRBD2. The CDR3 loop spans 15 amino acids. Germline CDR1 and CDR2: PRHDT and FYEKMQ (reference sequence). The V segment lost 3 bases and the J segment 3 bases; nucleotides outside the gene matches: 2. The DNA for the CDR3 is TGTGCCAGCAGCTTGAGGACTAGCGGGGGCTACGAGCAGTACTTC. This gives the protein CASSLRTSGGYEQYF.

The gene calls are TRBV9 and TRBJ2-7; D is unresolved. Per the germline V gene, CDR1 is SGDLS and CDR2 is YYNGEE. Trimming pared 4 bases from V and 1 base from J, leaving 12 bases between. The CDR3 loop spans 14 amino acids. CDR3 in DNA: TGTGCCAGCAGCCTTCACGGGTTGTCCTACGAGCAGTACTTC. Translation: CASSLHGLSYEQYF. Full variable domain (rest looked up from reference TRBV9 and TRBJ2-7): DSGVTQTPKHLITATGQRVTLRCSPRSGDLSVYWYQQSLDQGLQFLIQYYNGEERAKGNILERFSAQQFPDLHSELNLSSLELGDSALYFCASSLHGLSYEQYFGPGTRLTVT.

The chain is built from TRBV19 and TRBJ2-1, with D tentatively TRBD1 (5 bases). V shed 9 bases and J shed 9 bases, with 12 bases lying between them. Germline CDR1 LNHDA, CDR2 SQIVND (reference sequence). This CDR3 comprises 11 residues. The CDR3: CASAGYGEQFF. The CDR3 coding sequence is TGTGCCAGCGCAGGGTACGGTGAGCAGTTCTTC. Complete variable domain (other parts from reference TRBV19 and TRBJ2-1): DGGITQSPKYLFRKEGQNVTLSCEQNLNHDAMYWYRQDPGQGLRLIYYSQIVNDFQKGDIAEGYSVSREKKESFPLTVTSAQKNPTAFYLCASAGYGEQFFGPGTRLTVL.

This chain links TRBV19 with TRBJ2-3, with 13 nucleotides matching TRBD2. Germline V gene lookup returns CDR1 LNHDA and CDR2 SQIVND (reference sequence). There are 14 residues in the CDR3. V shed 6 bases, J shed 6 bases, and the junction held 3 bases outside the gene matches. The CDR3 loop is CASSPGLAGDTQYF. The CDR3 nucleotides are TGTGCCAGTAGCCCGGGACTAGCGGGGGATACGCAGTATTTT.

This clone was counted only a few times. This chain joins TRBV15 and TRBJ2-6, with 9 bases lining up with TRBD1. J was trimmed by 0 bases and V by 6 bases; bases with no gene match: 3. Germline loops: CDR1 LNHNV, CDR2 YYDKDF (reference sequence). CDR3 length equals 16 residues. CDR3 coding DNA: TGTGCCACCAGACAGGGGGCGCCCTCTGGGGCCAACGTCCTGACTTTC. Residues: CATRQGAPSGANVLTF.

The chain recombines TRBV30 with TRBJ1-2; a possible D gene is TRBD1 (5 bases). Germline V CDR1 and CDR2: GTSNPN, SVGIG (reference sequence). V lost 5 bases, J lost 6 bases, and 10 bases lay in between. The CDR3 loop spans 11 amino acids. The CDR3 here is CAWVQVNGYTF. As DNA, the CDR3 is TGTGCCTGGGTACAGGTGAATGGCTACACCTTC.

The chain combines TRBV9 with TRBJ1-2; D might be TRBD1 (6 bases). This CDR3 region has 12 residues. V was clipped by 0 bases and J by 8 bases, with 8 bases between them. In germline, CDR1 is SGDLS, CDR2 YYNGEE. The DNA for the CDR3 is TGTGCCAGCAGCGTAGGTGGGGGCGGCTACACCTTC. This translates into CASSVGGGGYTF.

The chain is built from TRBV4-1 and TRBJ2-3; 10 bases fit TRBD1. V shed 4 bases and J 4 bases; nucleotides not matched to a gene: 5. This CDR3 has 15 residues. CDR1 and CDR2 (germline): MGHRA, YSYEKL. The CDR3 protein is CASSLPTGGPDTQYF. In DNA form, the CDR3 reads TGCGCCAGCAGCCTCCCGACAGGGGGCCCAGATACGCAGTATTTT.

This clone turned up a few times. V is TRBV14 and J is TRBJ1-1; tentatively, D is TRBD1 (6 bases). Germline-derived CDR1 and CDR2 are SGHDN and FVKESK. This CDR3 has 14 amino acids. V dropped 4 bases and J dropped 3 bases, with 12 bases sitting between them. CDR3 protein: CASSRRQDYTEAFF. The CDR3 DNA reads as TGTGCCAGCAGCCGCCGACAGGATTACACTGAAGCTTTCTTT. The whole variable domain, remainder taken from reference TRBV14 and TRBJ1-1, is EAGVTQFPSHSVIEKGQTVTLRCDPISGHDNLYWYRRVMGKEIKFLLHFVKESKQDESGMPNNRFLAERTGGTYSTLKVQPAELEDSGVYFCASSRRQDYTEAFFGQGTRLTVV.

The chain couples TRBV4-2 to TRBJ1-6, with D possibly being TRBD1 (6 bases). The CDR3 contains 16 residues. V gave up 0 bases and J gave up 11 bases, with 17 bases separating them. From germline, CDR1 is LGHNA and CDR2 YNFKEQ. Here the CDR3 reads CASSQDRNRVYAPLHF. CDR3 bases: TGTGCCAGCAGCCAAGATAGGAACAGGGTGTACGCACCCCTCCACTTT.

The V call is TRBV11-3, the J call TRBJ1-6; 7 bases line up with TRBD1. The V and J ends lost 4 bases and 7 bases, in that order; junction bases with no gene match: 19. The CDR3 runs 19 residues. CDR1 SGHNT and CDR2 YENEEA come from the germline V gene. DNA for the CDR3: TGTGCCAGCAGCTCCCCTACCATATATCCCGGGACAGTAAATTCACCCCTCCACTTT. This gives the protein CASSSPTIYPGTVNSPLHF.

The chain recombines TRBV2 with TRBJ1-4; 8 positions agree with TRBD1. Trimming removed 1 base from V and 8 bases from J; junction bases left unmatched: 6. This CDR3 contains 15 residues. Germline V gene sequence: CDR1 SNHLY, CDR2 FYNNEI. The CDR3 DNA follows: TGTGCCAGCAGTGAAGGGGCAGGGGGCAGGGAAAAACTGTTTTTT. Encoded protein: CASSEGAGGREKLFF.

The gene calls are TRBV27 and TRBJ1-4; D perhaps matches TRBD1 (6 bases). The CDR3 is 16 residues long. V was pared by 3 bases and J by 4 bases, with 15 bases between. The germline V gene encodes CDR1 MNHEY and CDR2 SMNVEV (reference sequence). CDR3 in DNA: TGTGCCAGCAGTTTGAGGGGGTGGGGGTATAATGAAAAACTGTTTTTT. Amino acids: CASSLRGWGYNEKLFF.

The chain employs TRBV9 and TRBJ1-6; a weak D match, TRBD1 (5 bases). The germline V and J ends were trimmed by 3 bases and 0 bases, with 16 bases remaining between them. The CDR3 spans 18 residues. Germline assignment: CDR1 SGDLS and CDR2 YYNGEE. CDR3 DNA: TGTGCCAGCAGCGCAACGGGCAGACAGTCCTCCTATAATTCACCCCTCCACTTT. Encoded protein: CASSATGRQSSYNSPLHF.

This clone was detected once. The gene calls are TRBV7-2 and TRBJ2-5; 11 nucleotides align to TRBD2. The CDR3 loop spans 16 amino acids. The V gene end was trimmed by 0 bases and the J gene end by 4 bases; junction bases not matched to a gene: 4. Germline V gene data show CDR1 as SGHTA and CDR2 as FQGNSA. The CDR3 loop reads CASSLASGGVRETQYF. The DNA for the CDR3 is TGTGCCAGCAGCTTAGCTAGCGGGGGGGTGCGAGAGACCCAGTACTTC.

This chain connects TRBV6-1 to TRBJ2-5; possibly TRBD2 for D (7 bases). The CDR3 extends over 15 amino acids. CDR1 and CDR2 from the germline V gene are MNHNS and SASEGT. V lost 4 bases and J lost 2, with 14 bases in between. CDR3: CASSVEGGFQETQYF. The CDR3, as DNA: TGTGCCAGCAGTGTGGAGGGGGGGTTTCAAGAGACCCAGTACTTC.

The V call is TRBV28, the J call TRBJ2-7; D uncertain. The CDR3 runs 12 residues. Germline loops: CDR1 MDHEN, CDR2 SYDVKM. With 5 bases removed from V and 5 bases from J, the gap between germline ends came to 10 bases. The CDR3 nucleotides are TGTGCCAGCAGTACTGTTTACGACGAGCAGTACTTC. It is translated as CASSTVYDEQYF.

V gene TRBV7-9 combines with J gene TRBJ1-4; weak D call: TRBD1 (5 bases). V gave up 5 bases and J gave up 8 bases, with 21 bases separating them. CDR1 is SEHNR and CDR2 is FQNEAQ in the germline V gene (reference sequence). The CDR3 sequence is 16 residues long. CDR3 coding DNA: TGTGCCAGCAGCATCGGCCAGGGCGGTTTAAACGAAAAACTGTTTTTT. Residues: CASSIGQGGLNEKLFF. Combining the CDR3 with reference TRBV7-9 and TRBJ1-4 gives the whole variable domain DTGVSQNPRHKITKRGQNVTFRCDPISEHNRLYWYRQTLGQGPEFLTYFQNEAQLEKSRLLSDRFSAERPKGSFSTLEIQRTEQGDSAMYLCASSIGQGGLNEKLFFGSGTQLSVL.